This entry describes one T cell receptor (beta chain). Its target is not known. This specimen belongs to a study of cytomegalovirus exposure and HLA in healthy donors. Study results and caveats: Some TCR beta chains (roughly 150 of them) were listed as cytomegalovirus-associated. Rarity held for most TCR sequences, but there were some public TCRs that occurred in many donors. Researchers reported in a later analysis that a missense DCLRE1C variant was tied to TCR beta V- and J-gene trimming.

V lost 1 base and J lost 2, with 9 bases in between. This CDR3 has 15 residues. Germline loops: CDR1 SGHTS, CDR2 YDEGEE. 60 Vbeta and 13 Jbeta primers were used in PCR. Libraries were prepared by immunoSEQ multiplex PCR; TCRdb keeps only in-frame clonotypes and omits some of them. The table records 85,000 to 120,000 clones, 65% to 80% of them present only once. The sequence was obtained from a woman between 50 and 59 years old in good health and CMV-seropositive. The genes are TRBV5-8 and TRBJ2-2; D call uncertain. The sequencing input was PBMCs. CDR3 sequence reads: CASSLIGSNTGELFF. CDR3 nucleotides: TGTGCCAGCAGCTTGATCGGGTCCAACACCGGGGAGCTGTTTTTT.